This is a list of T cell receptor beta chains from one sample in a study of radiation and T cells in renal cell carcinoma. Data came from immunoSEQ multiplex PCR; TCRdb stores just in-frame clones and leaves some out. The data show about 60,000 clones, around 77% seen once. This specimen consisted of blood, obtained from a patient whose treatment included radiotherapy and nephrectomy. All receptors come from a man aged 55 to 70 with renal cell carcinoma. Both conserved end residues are part of each CDR3. The D gene is left open where the match is weak. Part of the rows lack a size; the others show once, few, many or a class for expanded clones.

d_gene | j_gene | v_gene | abundance | CDR3aa | CDR3nt
- | TRBJ2-3 | TRBV13 | - | CASSSRLDSGTDTQYF | TGTGCCAGCAGCTCCCGACTCGACAGCGGGACAGATACGCAGTATTTT
- | TRBJ1-5 | TRBV5-6 | - | CASSFGGLDSNQPQHF | TGTGCCAGCAGCTTTGGGGGTCTTGATAGCAATCAGCCCCAGCATTTT
- | TRBJ1-3 | TRBV18 | - | CASSPFAPFSGNTIYF | TGTGCCAGCTCGCCGTTTGCACCGTTCTCTGGAAACACCATATATTTT
- | TRBJ1-5 | TRBV6-1 | - | CACRDNQPQHF | TGTGCCTGCAGGGACAATCAGCCCCAGCATTTT
- | TRBJ1-6 | TRBV15 | once | CATSRVEVSPLHF | TGTGCCACCAGCAGAGTTGAAGTTTCACCCCTCCACTTT
- | TRBJ1-2 | TRBV6-4 | - | CASSDGSGFGYTF | TGTGCCAGCAGTGACGGATCGGGGTTCGGCTACACCTTC
- | TRBJ2-1 | TRBV11-2 | - | CASSLYEGWNEQFF | TGTGCCAGCAGCTTATATGAGGGGTGGAATGAGCAGTTCTTC
- | TRBJ2-5 | TRBV5-6 | - | CASSLAQDSLYQETQYF | TGTGCCAGCAGCTTGGCCCAGGACAGTCTGTACCAAGAGACCCAGTACTTC
TRBD2 | TRBJ2-1 | TRBV4-2 | - | CASSQDYASGRAGNEQFF | TGTGCCAGCAGCCAAGATTACGCTAGCGGGAGGGCTGGGAATGAGCAGTTCTTC
TRBD1 | TRBJ1-5 | TRBV2 | - | CASSNHRDRGPVGNQPQHF | TGTGCCAGCAGCAATCACCGGGACAGGGGACCCGTTGGTAATCAGCCCCAGCATTTT
TRBD1 | TRBJ2-1 | TRBV7-3 | few | CASSLMGQGGEQFF | TGTGCCAGCAGCTTAATGGGACAGGGTGGTGAGCAGTTCTTC
TRBD1 | TRBJ1-2 | TRBV2 | - | CASSAAGGAPIGNGYTF | TGTGCCAGCAGTGCGGCAGGGGGAGCTCCCATTGGGAATGGCTACACCTTC
TRBD1 | TRBJ2-1 | TRBV30 | - | CAWLKDRLAGSYNEQFF | TGTGCCTGGTTAAAGGACAGGCTGGCGGGCTCCTACAATGAGCAGTTCTTC
TRBD2 | TRBJ2-5 | TRBV5-1 | - | CASSLMAGGGETQYF | TGCGCCAGCAGCTTGATGGCGGGAGGTGGAGAGACCCAGTACTTC
- | TRBJ1-5 | TRBV4-1 | - | CASSQDPGRVWQPQHF | TGCGCCAGCAGCCAAGATCCGGGGAGGGTATGGCAGCCCCAGCATTTT
- | TRBJ1-1 | TRBV5-1 | - | CASSLGAAKYNTEAFF | TGCGCCAGCAGCCTGGGAGCGGCAAAGTATAACACTGAAGCTTTCTTT